This T cell receptor (beta chain) was sequenced during a study of identical twins. Whole-study findings and limits: When twins shared out-of-frame alpha sequences, those sequences had excess low generation probability. Memory repertoires lacked the insertion deficit that abundant cord blood beta clonotypes showed.

This clonotype was recorded a few times. Its antigen is as yet unknown. CDR1 and CDR2 from the germline V gene are MNHNS and SASEGT. CDR3 length: 13 residues. V was clipped by 10 bases and J by 3 bases; unmatched bases: 7. The authors used template switching to add a universal primer site and gave cDNA unique molecular identifiers. TCRdb used MiXCR to reprocess the 5' RACE reads, holding one entry per CDR3 protein. The repertoire holds some 1,700,000 distinct CDR3 sequences, with around 33% as singletons. Donors uniformly comprised healthy Caucasians. Sequences were obtained from cord blood. The receptor was isolated from a newborn girl in good health. This chain links TRBV6-1 with TRBJ2-3, with TRBD1 identical over 7 bases. The DNA for the CDR3 is TGTGCCACCCTGACAGGGAGAACAGATACGCAGTATTTT. Its protein is CATLTGRTDTQYF.